Listed below are T cell receptor beta chains from one sample, sequenced in a study of blood T cells in healthy people across ages. TCRdb fed the 5' RACE reads into MiXCR, producing one record per CDR3 protein. The table has over a million distinct CDR3 sequences, 35% to 50% seen once. The sequenced sample was blood. These receptors originate from a woman aged 55-75 years in good health. CDR3s leave out the opening cysteine and the closing phenylalanine or tryptophan.

>-|TRBV20-1
SARDTAGTDEQY
>TRBJ2-6|TRBV14
ASSRVGQGHNVLT
>TRBJ2-6|TRBV5-1
ASSSESGANVLT
>TRBJ2-7|TRBV5-6
ASSIGREQY
>TRBJ2-3|TRBV12-3/TRBV12-4
ASTISGTSTDTQY
>TRBJ2-3|TRBV12-3/TRBV12-4
ASSHSGTSTTDTQY
>TRBJ2-1|TRBV28
ASSLTPTGSRNEQF
>TRBJ2-5|TRBV5-1
ASSLASGSGEQY
>TRBJ2-6|TRBV7-3
ASSPTLGQGSPRSGANVLT
>TRBJ2-5|TRBV7-6
ASSLFSGTPGETQY
>TRBJ2-5|TRBV20-1
SAATGTSGNEQY
>TRBJ2-1|TRBV15
ATSSLGAGGMNNEQF
>TRBJ1-4|TRBV5-4
ASSLRQGDEKLF
>-|TRBV28
ACSGGVETQY
>TRBJ2-1|TRBV20-1
SARGVAGGLHYNEQF
>TRBJ1-1|TRBV5-1
ASSLWGGSTNTEAF
>TRBJ2-1|TRBV20-1
SETRGGNEQF
>TRBJ2-1|TRBV29-1
SVDRGPVNEQF
>TRBJ2-2|TRBV4-1
ASSQEEDKLWDTGELF
>TRBJ2-5|TRBV3-1
ASSQGQKSETQY
>TRBJ2-1|TRBV9
ASSDTRGQGPNEQF
>TRBJ2-7|TRBV30
AWSAGAYEQY
>TRBJ1-1|TRBV5-1
ASNFDRGTEAF
>TRBJ1-2|TRBV7-2
ASSPGGQGGFNYGYT
>TRBJ2-1|TRBV7-9
ASSSPHGTSGIGRF
>TRBJ2-5|TRBV7-9
ASSPTGQVVETQY
>TRBJ1-5|TRBV20-1
SASISNQPQH
>TRBJ2-3|TRBV12-3/TRBV12-4
ASSPVGTPEDTQY
>TRBJ2-2|TRBV9
ASSGGGGPSSAGELF